This section outlines one T cell receptor beta chain sequence together with its context. Its target is not known. The data were taken from a study of shared clonotypes between healthy human individuals. Looking at the study overall: Those who served as donors were a couple of women and three men between the ages of 18 and 49.

Overall study results and limits: Memory subsets generally showed smaller estimated richness than naive subsets did. Compared with clonotypes that all four donors shared, non-shared clonotypes had lower generation probabilities.

The sorted-subset replicate PCRs were given 200 ng DNA, which is tens of thousands of T cell genomes. The assay was immunoSEQ multiplex PCR, and TCRdb's table has in-frame clones only and misses some. This sample carries a few million clones, roughly 92% of them seen once, and the ten largest clones take about 0.13%. CDR3 length equals 14 residues. Germline CDR1 SNHLY, CDR2 FYNNEI. Trimming cost V 6 bases and J 0 bases, with 10 bases left between them. V gene TRBV2 combines with J gene TRBJ2-3; no reliable D call. The sequence came from a man younger than 35 in good health. Sequences were obtained from naive CD4+ T cells sorted from blood. Sample subset: CD45RA+ positively selected. The CDR3 bases are TGTGCCAGCAGGGCCTCCACTAGCACAGATACGCAGTATTTT. It codes for CASRASTSTDTQYF.